These 30 T cell receptor beta chains share one sample of origin, sequenced in a study of control samples from healthy donors and cancer patients. Profiled with immunoSEQ multiplex PCR; TCRdb holds only in-frame clones, not every one. The sample comprises about 97,000 clones, roughly 90% of which are singletons, and more than 7% rests with the top ten. Sequencing was performed on blood. These receptors were taken from a man younger than 40 in good health.

The V gene is TRBV5-5, the J gene TRBJ2-3; possible D gene TRBD2, 5 bases. Germline V gene sequence: CDR1 SGHKS, CDR2 YYEKEE (reference sequence). The CDR3 spans 15 residues. The germline V and J ends were trimmed by 2 bases and 5 bases, with 15 bases remaining between them. The CDR3 spells CASSFGRRELDTQYF. CDR3 sequence (DNA): TGTGCCAGCAGCTTTGGACGTCGGGAATTAGATACGCAGTATTTT.

The chain employs TRBV4-1 and TRBJ2-2; the D is unclear. Trimming left V 0 bases short and J 8 bases short, with 10 bases between. The germline V gene encodes CDR1 MGHRA and CDR2 YSYEKL. The CDR3 extends over 14 amino acids. DNA for the CDR3: TGCGCCAGCAGCCAAGAGACTTTCTCGGGGGAGCTGTTTTTT. Its protein product is CASSQETFSGELFF.

The genes are TRBV7-2 and TRBJ1-6, with 9 bases aligning to TRBD1. With 7 bases clipped from V and 8 bases from J, the junction kept 6 bases outside the gene matches. CDR1 is SGHTA, CDR2 FQGNSA, per germline. This CDR3 comprises 14 residues. CDR3 sequence (DNA): TGTGCCAGCACCACTAGGACAGGGGATTCACCCCTCCACTTT. Protein sequence: CASTTRTGDSPLHF.

The chain recombines TRBV29-1 with TRBJ1-2, with no clear D. Trimming took off 7 bases at V and 3 bases at J, with 9 bases between the two ends. There are 11 residues in the CDR3. Germline V lookup: CDR1 SQVTM, CDR2 ANQGSEA. CDR3 in DNA: TGCAGCGGACGGACTGACTATGGCTACACCTTC. Its protein is CSGRTDYGYTF.

The chain employs TRBV5-8 and TRBJ2-3; either TRBD1 or TRBD2 may fit D (5 bases each). The CDR3 spans 15 residues. V gave up 4 bases and J gave up 2 bases, with 14 bases separating them. Germline assignment: CDR1 SGHTS and CDR2 YDEGEE. In DNA, the CDR3 is TGTGCCAGCAGCCTCCGGGACGCAAACACAGATACGCAGTATTTT. Amino acids: CASSLRDANTDTQYF.

The chain links TRBV7-2 to TRBJ2-1; 9 bases are shared with TRBD2. This CDR3 has 16 amino acids. Germline V CDR1 and CDR2: SGHTA, FQGNSA. After removal of 5 bases from V and 7 bases from J, the junction contained 12 bases not matched to a gene. CDR3 in amino acids: CASSHIWASGINEQFF. The DNA for the CDR3 is TGTGCCAGCAGCCATATATGGGCTAGCGGGATTAATGAGCAGTTCTTC.

In its sample, this clone was seen once. The CDR3 DNA follows: TGCGCCAGCAGCCTACGACAGGGGAACACCGGGGAGCTGTTTTTT. Translation: CASSLRQGNTGELFF. The chain has TRBV5-1 and TRBJ2-2; 7 bases are shared with TRBD1. V shed 4 bases, J shed 1 base, and the junction held 4 bases outside the gene matches. Germline lookup yields CDR1 SGHRS and CDR2 YFSETQ. The CDR3 loop spans 15 amino acids.

This clone was recorded once. The rearrangement uses TRBV5-1 and TRBJ2-2; 9 positions match TRBD1. CDR1 and CDR2 from the germline V gene are SGHRS and YFSETQ. This CDR3 has 17 residues. Germline trimming cut 7 bases from V and 10 bases from J; bases unmatched to any gene: 20. CDR3 sequence (DNA): TGCGCCAGCCAATTCTCGGACAGGGGCCGCCCCCAAACGGAGCTGTTTTTT. Translation: CASQFSDRGRPQTELFF.

The J gene is TRBJ2-5, the V gene TRBV18, with D hard to call. The CDR3 is made up of 14 amino acids. Trimming stripped 3 bases from V and 2 bases from J, with 10 bases between. Germline V CDR1 and CDR2: KGHSH, LQKENI. Written as DNA, the CDR3 is TGTGCCAGCTCACCCGTGTTTGGGCAAGAGACCCAGTACTTC. As protein: CASSPVFGQETQYF.

This chain joins TRBV11-2 and TRBJ1-6; D unclear. Germline V gene lookup returns CDR1 SGHAT and CDR2 FQNNGV. The V end was cut by 0 bases, the J end by 0 bases, with 6 bases between. The CDR3 length is 16 residues. CDR3 bases: TGTGCCAGCAGCTTAGATCGGGACTCCTATAATTCACCCCTCCACTTT. Amino acids: CASSLDRDSYNSPLHF.

This chain connects TRBV5-6 to TRBJ1-3; possible D gene TRBD1, 6 bases. The germline V gene encodes CDR1 SGHDT and CDR2 YYEEEE. The CDR3 length is 14 residues. V was cut by 4 bases and J by 0 bases, with 8 bases left in between. CDR3 amino acids: CASSPDSSGNTIYF. CDR3 nucleotide sequence: TGTGCCAGCAGCCCGGACAGCTCTGGAAACACCATATATTTT. The full variable domain, rest sourced from reference TRBV5-6 and TRBJ1-3, is DAGVTQSPTHLIKTRGQQVTLRCSPKSGHDTVSWYQQALGQGPQFIFQYYEEEERQRGNFPDRFSGHQFPNYSSELNVNALLLGDSALYLCASSPDSSGNTIYFGEGSWLTVV.

This rearrangement joins TRBV18 to TRBJ1-4; D is unresolved. Trimming pared 3 bases from V and 2 bases from J, leaving 4 bases between. In germline, CDR1 is KGHSH, CDR2 LQKENI. CDR3 size: 13 residues. This chain's CDR3 is CASSPSTNEKLFF. CDR3 DNA: TGTGCCAGCTCACCCAGTACTAATGAAAAACTGTTTTTT.

The chain employs TRBV7-6 and TRBJ1-3, with D maybe TRBD1 (5 bases). The CDR3 covers 16 residues. CDR1 and CDR2 from the germline V gene are SGHVS and FNYEAQ. Trimming took 5 bases from V and 3 from J, leaving 17 bases between them. CDR3 bases: TGTGCCAGCAGCCCCGACGCCGGCAGGGTTGGAAACACCATATATTTT. Amino acids: CASSPDAGRVGNTIYF.

The J gene is TRBJ2-7, the V gene TRBV19; D may correspond to TRBD1 or TRBD2 (6 bases each). The DNA end is a closer match to TRBJ2-1, so the J assignment may be wrong. CDR3 length: 16 residues. Germline CDR1 and CDR2: LNHDA and SQIVND (reference sequence). The CDR3 reads CASSIDRGTSTNEQFF. In DNA form, the CDR3 reads TGTGCCAGTAGTATAGACAGGGGCACTAGCACGAATGAGCAGTTCTTC.

The chain uses TRBV7-2 and TRBJ2-1, with D possibly matching TRBD1 (7 bases). Germline V gene lookup returns CDR1 SGHTA and CDR2 FQGNSA. The CDR3 has 15 amino acids. Trimming removed 1 base from V and 6 bases from J, with 13 bases in between. In DNA form, the CDR3 reads TGTGCCAGCAGCTTAGGACAGGGAGGATCCAATGAGCAGTTCTTC. Protein: CASSLGQGGSNEQFF.

As to this clone: One junction end disagrees with the germline gene, perhaps due to a read error. The V gene is TRBV10-3, the J gene TRBJ1-2; D perhaps matches TRBD1 (6 bases). CDR1 ENHRY and CDR2 SYGVKD come from the germline V gene. The CDR3 totals 16 residues. CDR3 bases: TGTGCCACCGCAGGGGAAGGTCGGGGTACCGACTATCGCTACACCTTC. This encodes CATAGEGRGTDYRYTF.

The chain couples TRBV6-5 to TRBJ2-1; D unresolved. V dropped 0 bases and J dropped 7 bases, with 4 bases sitting between them. CDR3 size: 12 residues. Germline values: CDR1 MNHEY, CDR2 SVGAGI. The CDR3, as DNA: TGTGCCAGCAGTTACTCTTCGAATGAGCAGTTCTTC. Translation gives CASSYSSNEQFF.

The V and J genes are TRBV27 and TRBJ1-5, with D perhaps TRBD1 (5 bases). V lost 5 bases and J 3 bases, leaving 8 bases between the germline ends. Germline V gives CDR1 MNHEY, CDR2 SMNVEV (reference sequence). This CDR3 spans 13 amino acids. As DNA, the CDR3 is TGTGCCAGCAGTCGACAGCCCAATCAGCCCCAGCATTTT. It is translated as CASSRQPNQPQHF.

This chain uses TRBV6-2 or TRBV6-3 with TRBJ2-1, with D possibly being TRBD1 or TRBD2 (6 bases each). This CDR3 has 15 residues. V shed 5 bases and J shed 3 bases, with 14 bases lying between them. The germline CDR1 and CDR2 sequences are MNHEY and SVGEGT. This CDR3 reads CASSPLGGGYNEQFF. The CDR3 DNA sequence: TGTGCCAGCAGTCCCTTAGGGGGAGGCTACAATGAGCAGTTCTTC.

This chain links TRBV5-4 with TRBJ2-2, with TRBD2 matching over 12 bases. Germline CDR1 SGHNT, CDR2 YYREEE (reference sequence). V dropped 0 bases and J dropped 1; count of bases not matched to a gene: 7. This CDR3 has 19 residues. CDR3 sequence reads: CASSLALRGLAGNTGELFF. As DNA, the CDR3 is TGTGCCAGCAGCTTGGCCCTTAGGGGACTAGCGGGGAACACCGGGGAGCTGTTTTTT.

The V gene is TRBV7-2, the J gene TRBJ2-1, with TRBD2 identical over 10 bases. The CDR3 length is 15 residues. CDR1 is SGHTA, CDR2 FQGNSA, per germline. V lost 8 bases to trimming and J lost 1 base; unmatched junction nucleotides: 5. CDR3 amino acids: CASSSGGLSYNEQFF. The DNA of the CDR3 is TGTGCCAGCTCTAGCGGGGGTCTGTCCTACAATGAGCAGTTCTTC.

About this clone: At one end, the junction sequence differs from germline, possibly due to a read error. This rearrangement joins TRBV3-1 (or the pseudogene TRBV3-2) to TRBJ1-1; D might be TRBD1 (6 bases). CDR1 is LGHDT and CDR2 is YNNKEL in the germline V gene (reference sequence). The CDR3 runs 14 residues. This CDR3 reads CASSQGTVKTEAFF. DNA of the CDR3: TGTGCCAGCAGCCAAGGGACAGTGAAGACTGAAGCTTTCTTT.

The chain couples TRBV7-9 to TRBJ1-5; D remains ambiguous. The V gene lost 2 bases and the J gene lost 3 bases, with 11 bases spanning the gap. Per germline, CDR1 SEHNR and CDR2 FQNEAQ (reference sequence). This CDR3 comprises 15 residues. CDR3 coding DNA: TGTGCCAGCAGCTTATCGGAGGCCCCCAATCAGCCCCAGCATTTT. Translated, it gives CASSLSEAPNQPQHF.

The CDR3 sequence is CASSESGEPQYF. The CDR3 DNA reads as TGTGCCAGCAGTGAATCGGGTGAGCCCCAGTACTTC. The chain recombines TRBV25-1 with TRBJ2-5; D gene unclear. The CDR3 extends over 12 amino acids. Per the germline V gene, CDR1 is MGHDK and CDR2 is SYGVNS. The V and J ends lost 1 base and 9 bases respectively, with 9 bases between them.

This clone has a handful of counts. The V call is TRBV15, the J call TRBJ2-5; possibly TRBD2 for D (6 bases). Looked up from germline, CDR1 is LNHNV and CDR2 is YYDKDF (reference sequence). CDR3 length equals 18 residues. V was trimmed by 3 bases and J by 6 bases, leaving 26 bases between them. CDR3 DNA sequence: TGTGCCACCAGCAGGACCAGCTCCGGGAGAACGCCCGCCAAGACCCAGTACTTC. Residues: CATSRTSSGRTPAKTQYF.

V usage is TRBV6-5 and J usage is TRBJ1-5; TRBD1 aligns across 11 bases. The V and J ends lost 2 bases and 4 bases, in that order; junction bases with no gene match: 1. Per germline, CDR1 MNHEY and CDR2 SVGAGI. CDR3 length: 15 residues. The CDR3 protein is CASSYGTGGNQPQHF. CDR3 DNA: TGTGCCAGCAGTTACGGGACAGGGGGGAATCAGCCCCAGCATTTT.

The J gene is TRBJ2-1, the V gene TRBV5-1, with 9 bases aligning to TRBD2. Germline V gives CDR1 SGHRS, CDR2 YFSETQ. The CDR3 has 16 amino acids. With 1 base clipped from V and 4 bases from J, the junction kept 6 bases outside the gene matches. Written as DNA, the CDR3 is TGCGCCAGCAGCTTGAAAAGCGGGGGGTCATACAATGAGCAGTTCTTC. It encodes CASSLKSGGSYNEQFF.

About this clone: At one end, the junction sequence differs from germline, possibly due to a read error. The chain joins TRBV5-1 to TRBJ2-3; the match to TRBD1 covers 8 bases. Germline CDR1 and CDR2: SGHRS and YFSETQ. The CDR3 has 15 residues. CDR3: CASSYRDRRTNTQYF. Written as DNA, the CDR3 is TGCGCCAGCAGCTACCGGGACAGGCGCACAAATACGCAGTATTTT.

The gene calls are TRBV28 and TRBJ1-2; a possible D gene is TRBD1 (5 bases). There are 14 residues in the CDR3. Germline V gene data show CDR1 as MDHEN and CDR2 as SYDVKM. The V gene lost 6 bases and the J gene lost 1 base, with 12 bases spanning the gap. The CDR3: CASSLPGRNYGYTF. The CDR3 DNA reads TGTGCCAGCAGCCTACCGGGACGTAACTATGGCTACACCTTC.

V and J are TRBV5-6 and TRBJ2-7; TRBD1 agrees at 11 bases. Germline CDR1 and CDR2: SGHDT and YYEEEE. Trimming removed 4 bases from V and 2 bases from J; junction bases left unmatched: 8. The CDR3 is made up of 16 amino acids. CDR3 protein: CASSPWGTGGPYEQYV. In DNA form, the CDR3 reads TGTGCCAGCAGCCCGTGGGGGACAGGGGGGCCCTACGAGCAGTACGTC.